Listed here are 3 T cell receptor beta chains from one sample, sequenced in a study of T-cell memory formation after mild COVID-19. MiXCR was run by TCRdb on the 5' RACE reads, yielding one entry per CDR3 protein. Counted here are 200,000 to 250,000 distinct CDR3 sequences, 8.5% to 9.5% occurring once; the ten biggest clones make up around 23%. The sample was PBMCs or a T cell subset sorted from them (not recorded which). All receptors derive from a man between 18 and 29 years old who had mild COVID-19 (a few samples of this study predate the infection). Cell type and time point are not known.

This clonotype was observed a few times. The V call is TRBV6-1, the J call TRBJ1-1, with TRBD1 matching over 7 bases. V lost 2 bases to trimming and J lost 12 bases; unmatched junction nucleotides: 12. Germline CDR1 MNHNS, CDR2 SASEGT. This CDR3 comprises 14 residues. The CDR3 DNA follows: TGTGCCAGCAGTGAATCCTGGGGGACAGTCGAATCTTTCTTT. Protein: CASSESWGTVESFF.

This clonotype was picked up a small number of times. CDR3 protein: CATSRDTGRNEQFF. The CDR3 coding sequence is TGTGCCACCAGCAGAGATACAGGGCGGAATGAGCAGTTCTTC. This chain links TRBV15 with TRBJ2-1; perhaps TRBD1 as D (6 bases). The V gene's germline CDR1 is LNHNV and CDR2 YYDKDF (reference sequence). This CDR3 is 14 amino acids long. Trimming cost V 0 bases and J 7 bases, with 10 bases left between them.

This clonotype has more than one count but fewer than ten. The chain recombines TRBV6-1 with TRBJ2-3; 8 bases align to TRBD1. V lost 10 bases, J lost 0 bases, and 3 bases stayed unmatched. The CDR3 is made up of 13 amino acids. CDR1 and CDR2 from the germline V gene are MNHNS and SASEGT. This chain's CDR3 is CATWTGSTDTQYF. The CDR3 bases are TGTGCCACTTGGACAGGGAGCACAGATACGCAGTATTTT.